Below are 23 T cell receptor beta chains sequenced from a single sample in a study of cytomegalovirus exposure and HLA in healthy donors listed by TCRdb under 2017. The method was the immunoSEQ multiplex PCR assay. A mixture of 60 forward primers for TCR Vbeta segments and 13 reverse primers for TCR Jbeta segments was used in the multiplex PCR. TCRdb stores this immuneACCESS table with in-frame sequences only. Part of the clones is absent; in the studies checked, under half of the shortfall reflects unresolved V genes, and no reason is known for the rest. This sample gives 100,000 to 150,000 clones in total; around three quarters of them show up just once. The ten biggest clones cover 1.2% of the sample. The specimen was PBMCs. The receptors stem from a female donor in good health and CMV-seronegative.

V is TRBV6-5 and J is TRBJ1-5; 7 bases match TRBD1. The CDR3 consists of 15 residues. Germline trimming cut 6 bases from V and 0 bases from J; bases unmatched to any gene: 5. Germline CDR1 MNHEY, CDR2 SVGAGI. The CDR3 bases are TGTGCCAGCAGACGACAGGGATATAGCAATCAGCCCCAGCATTTT. Residues: CASRRQGYSNQPQHF.

V and J are TRBV28 and TRBJ1-1, with D hard to call. Per germline, CDR1 MDHEN and CDR2 SYDVKM. The CDR3 is made up of 12 amino acids. Deletions cut 8 bases from V and 0 bases from J, with 7 bases between. CDR3 region: CASARVNTEAFF. In nucleotides, the CDR3 is TGTGCCAGCGCTCGAGTGAACACTGAAGCTTTCTTT.

This clone was counted between two and nine times. The junction does not match germline at one end; this may be a read error. The J gene is TRBJ1-4, the V gene TRBV7-9; unclear D gene. Germline assignment: CDR1 SEHNR and CDR2 FQNEAQ (reference sequence). This CDR3 spans 11 amino acids. The CDR3 is CSSSQVGKLFF. For the CDR3, the DNA is TGTTCCAGCAGCCAGGTGGGAAAACTGTTTTTT.

V gene TRBV14 combines with J gene TRBJ1-1; D unclear. Germline V gene data show CDR1 as SGHDN and CDR2 as FVKESK. This CDR3 is built from 16 residues. Trimming took 4 bases from V and 0 from J, leaving 15 bases between them. Here the CDR3 DNA reads TGTGCCAGCAGCCGCTGGACGGGGAATATGAACACTGAAGCTTTCTTT. This translates into CASSRWTGNMNTEAFF.

V gene TRBV2 combines with J gene TRBJ2-7; maybe TRBD1 (5 bases). Trimming pared 4 bases from V and 4 bases from J, leaving 14 bases between. CDR1 is SNHLY, CDR2 FYNNEI, per germline. CDR3 length: 14 residues. The CDR3 here is CASSVDSAAYEQYF. As DNA, the CDR3 is TGTGCCAGCAGTGTTGACAGCGCGGCGTACGAGCAGTACTTC. The entire variable domain, with the rest obtained from reference TRBV2 and TRBJ2-7, is as follows: EPEVTQTPSHQVTQMGQEVILRCVPISNHLYFYWYRQILGQKVEFLVSFYNNEISEKSEIFDDQFSVERPDGSNFTLKIRSTKLEDSAMYFCASSVDSAAYEQYFGPGTRLTVT.

V gene TRBV28 combines with J gene TRBJ1-5; no clear D. This CDR3 spans 16 amino acids. The V end lost 1 base, the J end lost 2 bases, and 12 bases lay between the germline ends. In germline, CDR1 is MDHEN, CDR2 SYDVKM. CDR3 residues: CASSLYVSAGNQPQHF. As DNA, the CDR3 is TGTGCCAGCAGTTTATATGTCTCCGCGGGCAATCAGCCCCAGCATTTT.

This clone was counted only a few times. CDR3 in amino acids: CASGTGSNTEAFF. CDR3 nucleotide sequence: TGCGCCAGCGGGACAGGGAGCAACACTGAAGCTTTCTTT. The chain has TRBV4-1 and TRBJ1-1, with 9 bases aligning to TRBD1. Germline CDR1 reads MGHRA; CDR2 reads YSYEKL. The CDR3 consists of 13 residues. The trim removed 8 bases at V and 2 bases at J, leaving 3 bases unmatched.

The chain uses TRBV18 and TRBJ2-5; possibly TRBD2 for D (5 bases). Per the germline V gene, CDR1 is KGHSH and CDR2 is LQKENI. The CDR3 consists of 13 residues. The V gene lost 2 bases and the J gene lost 4 bases, with 8 bases spanning the gap. CDR3 protein: CASSPSRVETQYF. The CDR3 nucleotides read TGTGCCAGCTCACCATCGCGGGTAGAGACCCAGTACTTC. The whole variable domain, remainder taken from reference TRBV18 and TRBJ2-5, is NAGVMQNPRHLVRRRGQEARLRCSPMKGHSHVYWYRQLPEEGLKFMVYLQKENIIDESGMPKERFSAEFPKEGPSILRIQQVVRGDSAAYFCASSPSRVETQYFGPGTRLLVL.

This rearrangement joins TRBV7-9 to TRBJ2-7; 7 positions match TRBD1. Germline lookup yields CDR1 SEHNR and CDR2 FQNEAQ (reference sequence). V was pared by 4 bases and J by 0 bases, with 3 bases of the junction left unmatched. The CDR3 is 14 residues long. The CDR3 DNA reads TGTGCCAGCAGCTCCAGGGGGAACTCCTACGAGCAGTACTTC. It yields the protein CASSSRGNSYEQYF.

The genes are TRBV5-1 and TRBJ2-5, with 13 bases aligning to TRBD2. The CDR3 contains 16 residues. Germline assignment: CDR1 SGHRS and CDR2 YFSETQ. The junction had 6 bases not matched to a gene; V was cut back by 2 bases and J by 5 bases. The chain's CDR3 is CASSLLAGGPRETQYF. The CDR3 nucleotides read TGCGCCAGCAGCTTACTAGCGGGGGGGCCGAGGGAGACCCAGTACTTC.

This chain connects TRBV28 to TRBJ2-7; unclear D gene. This CDR3 has 12 residues. The germline CDR1 and CDR2 sequences are MDHEN and SYDVKM. V dropped 6 bases and J dropped 2 bases, with 8 bases sitting between them. DNA for the CDR3: TGTGCCAGCAGCTACGGTACCTACGAGCAGTACTTC. This encodes CASSYGTYEQYF.

The V call is TRBV27, the J call TRBJ2-5; D is uncertain. The V and J ends lost 1 base and 5 bases respectively, with 8 bases between them. Per the germline V gene, CDR1 is MNHEY and CDR2 is SMNVEV (reference sequence). This CDR3 contains 13 residues. The CDR3 sequence: CASSLFVGETQYF. In DNA, the CDR3 is TGTGCCAGCAGTTTATTCGTCGGGGAGACCCAGTACTTC.

This chain joins TRBV28 and TRBJ1-1; 7 positions agree with TRBD1. Losses at the gene ends were 3 bases for V and 4 bases for J; bases not matched to a gene: 5. Per the germline V gene, CDR1 is MDHEN and CDR2 is SYDVKM. The CDR3 contains 14 residues. DNA of the CDR3: TGTGCCAGCAGTTTCAGGGGACAGCTCACTGAAGCTTTCTTT. This encodes CASSFRGQLTEAFF.

The chain links TRBV10-2 to TRBJ2-1; D is perhaps TRBD2 (7 bases). Trimming left V 0 bases short and J 4 bases short, with 13 bases between. The length of the CDR3 is 16 residues. Germline CDR1 is WSHSY and CDR2 is SAAADI. The CDR3 region is CASSESSGGEYNEQFF. The CDR3 nucleotides read TGCGCCAGCAGTGAGTCGTCGGGGGGCGAGTACAATGAGCAGTTCTTC.

The chain couples TRBV28 to TRBJ2-7; D remains ambiguous. The CDR3 has 16 amino acids. V lost 4 bases, J lost 0 bases, and 16 bases lay in between. CDR1 and CDR2 from the germline V gene are MDHEN and SYDVKM. The CDR3 reads CASSSPFTRSSYEQYF. The CDR3 DNA reads TGTGCCAGCAGTTCCCCCTTTACTCGGAGCTCCTACGAGCAGTACTTC.

This chain links TRBV9 with TRBJ2-5, with 7 bases that match TRBD2. CDR3 length: 15 residues. Germline V gene lookup returns CDR1 SGDLS and CDR2 YYNGEE. After removal of 4 bases from V and 6 bases from J, the junction contained 12 bases not matched to a gene. CDR3 sequence (DNA): TGTGCCAGCAGCCGGGACCCGGGACTAAGGCAGACCCAGTACTTC. It codes for CASSRDPGLRQTQYF.

This chain connects TRBV6-1 to TRBJ2-4, with 9 bases matching TRBD2. The CDR3 extends over 14 amino acids. Germline V gene sequence: CDR1 MNHNS, CDR2 SASEGT. The ends lost 5 bases at V and 6 bases at J; junction bases unmatched: 5. The CDR3 is CASSKREVGNIQYF. CDR3 coding DNA: TGTGCCAGCAGTAAGCGGGAGGTCGGAAACATTCAGTACTTC.

This clone has only one observation. The chain uses TRBV15 and TRBJ2-5; a possible D gene is TRBD1 (5 bases). The CDR3 has 17 residues. V shed 0 bases and J shed 4 bases, with 18 bases lying between them. CDR1 is LNHNV, CDR2 YYDKDF, per germline (reference sequence). CDR3 coding DNA: TGTGCCACCAGCAGAGATCAAACCCCCCTGCAGGGAGAGACCCAGTACTTC. Its translation: CATSRDQTPLQGETQYF.

This chain links TRBV11-2 with TRBJ2-5; TRBD2 matches at 9 bases. The CDR3 has 15 amino acids. V lost 4 bases, J lost 2 bases, and 5 bases stayed unmatched. The germline CDR1 and CDR2 sequences are SGHAT and FQNNGV. The CDR3 sequence is CASSSQGLAQETQYF. The CDR3, as DNA: TGTGCCAGCAGCTCCCAAGGACTAGCGCAAGAGACCCAGTACTTC. Combining the CDR3 with reference TRBV11-2 and TRBJ2-5 gives the whole variable domain EAGVAQSPRYKIIEKRQSVAFWCNPISGHATLYWYQQILGQGPKLLIQFQNNGVVDDSQLPKDRFSAERLKGVDSTLKIQPAKLEDSAVYLCASSSQGLAQETQYFGPGTRLLVL.

This chain joins TRBV5-1 and TRBJ2-1, with D perhaps matching TRBD2 (6 bases). Per the germline V gene, CDR1 is SGHRS and CDR2 is YFSETQ. V dropped 4 bases and J dropped 10 bases, with 12 bases sitting between them. The CDR3 loop spans 12 amino acids. Here the CDR3 DNA reads TGCGCCAGCAGCGATACTAGCTCGGAGCAGTTCTTC. Its protein is CASSDTSSEQFF.

The chain combines TRBV6-5 with TRBJ1-6; 7 bases map to TRBD1. Germline CDR1 is MNHEY and CDR2 is SVGAGI. V was clipped by 7 bases and J by 9 bases; unmatched bases: 12. This CDR3 contains 15 residues. CDR3 protein: CASTRGQLEGSPLHF. The DNA for the CDR3 is TGTGCCAGCACCCGGGGACAGCTCGAGGGTTCACCCCTCCACTTT.

V gene TRBV6-5 combines with J gene TRBJ1-2, with 7 nucleotides matching TRBD1. CDR3 length: 14 residues. Germline lookup yields CDR1 MNHEY and CDR2 SVGAGI. The V gene end was trimmed by 2 bases and the J gene end by 0 bases; junction bases not matched to a gene: 0. The DNA of the CDR3 is TGTGCCAGCAGTTACAGGGGGCCTAACTATGGCTACACCTTC. Translating it yields CASSYRGPNYGYTF.

The chain is built from TRBV2 and TRBJ1-2, with 8 bases fitting TRBD1. The CDR3 is 14 residues long. The junction had 9 bases not matched to a gene; V was cut back by 5 bases and J by 7 bases. Germline loops: CDR1 SNHLY, CDR2 FYNNEI. The CDR3: CASSYRTGSGGYTF. The CDR3 region has the DNA TGTGCCAGCAGTTACCGGACAGGGAGTGGTGGCTACACCTTC.